What follows are 25 T cell receptor beta chains derived from one specimen sequenced in a study of blood T cell repertoires in COVID-19. Profiled with immunoSEQ multiplex PCR; TCRdb holds only in-frame clones, not every one. Of about 120,000 clones listed, around 89% are singletons. What was sequenced was peripheral blood. These receptors came from a man between 65 and 80 years old with active or convalescent COVID-19.

The chain couples TRBV18 to TRBJ1-1; 9 bases are a match to TRBD1. The germline CDR1 and CDR2 sequences are KGHSH and LQKENI. V was pared by 7 bases and J by 4 bases, with 10 bases of the junction left unmatched. The CDR3 runs 15 residues. The CDR3 DNA follows: TGTGCCAGCTGCTCTTCCGGGACAGGGCCCACTGAAGCTTTCTTT. Translated, it gives CASCSSGTGPTEAFF.

V is TRBV7-2 and J is TRBJ2-5; D might be TRBD2 (6 bases). Trimming cost V 1 base and J 5 bases, with 14 bases left between them. The CDR3 sequence is 15 residues long. From germline, CDR1 is SGHTA and CDR2 FQGNSA. CDR3 in DNA: TGTGCCAGCAGCTTAGACTCGGCGGGATGGGAGACCCAGTACTTC. Translated, it gives CASSLDSAGWETQYF. Full variable domain (rest looked up from reference TRBV7-2 and TRBJ2-5): GAGVSQSPSNKVTEKGKDVELRCDPISGHTALYWYRQSLGQGLEFLIYFQGNSAPDKSGLPSDRFSAERTGGSVSTLTIQRTQQEDSAVYLCASSLDSAGWETQYFGPGTRLLVL.

V usage is TRBV7-9 and J usage is TRBJ1-6; 9 bases match TRBD1. Germline V gene data show CDR1 as SEHNR and CDR2 as FQNEAQ (reference sequence). The trim removed 2 bases at V and 0 bases at J, leaving 2 bases unmatched. CDR3 length: 17 amino acids. The CDR3 DNA is TGTGCCAGCAGCTTAACAGGGGGCTACTCCTATAATTCACCCCTCCACTTT. This gives the protein CASSLTGGYSYNSPLHF.

Only one count was recorded for this clone. Here the CDR3 DNA reads TGTGCCAGCAGCCTTGACACGACGGGGAAACTGTTTTTT. Protein: CASSLDTTGKLFF. The V and J genes are TRBV7-9 and TRBJ1-4, with D uncertain. The V gene lost 5 bases and the J gene lost 11 bases, with 15 bases spanning the gap. Per germline, CDR1 SEHNR and CDR2 FQNEAQ (reference sequence). The CDR3 length is 13 residues.

This chain links TRBV2 with TRBJ2-1; the D gene is possibly TRBD1 (5 bases). Deletions cut 6 bases from V and 3 bases from J, with 21 bases between. The CDR3 runs to 17 residues. Germline V CDR1 and CDR2: SNHLY, FYNNEI. The CDR3 DNA is TGTGCCAGCAGCGCCAGTGGGGTACAGGTCCGCTACAATGAGCAGTTCTTC. As protein: CASSASGVQVRYNEQFF. The full variable domain, completed using reference TRBV2 and TRBJ2-1, is EPEVTQTPSHQVTQMGQEVILRCVPISNHLYFYWYRQILGQKVEFLVSFYNNEISEKSEIFDDQFSVERPDGSNFTLKIRSTKLEDSAMYFCASSASGVQVRYNEQFFGPGTRLTVL.

The chain has TRBV5-1 and TRBJ2-7; 10 bases line up with TRBD2. The CDR3 contains 15 residues. The ends lost 3 bases at V and 6 bases at J; junction bases unmatched: 9. Germline-derived CDR1 and CDR2 are SGHRS and YFSETQ. The CDR3 spells CASSYGLAGVSEQYF. The CDR3 DNA sequence: TGCGCCAGCAGCTATGGCCTAGCGGGAGTTTCCGAGCAGTACTTC.

J is TRBJ1-2 and V is TRBV6-5; TRBD1 might be the D (6 bases). Trimming stripped 4 bases from V and 4 bases from J, with 13 bases between. The CDR3 is 14 residues long. In germline, CDR1 is MNHEY, CDR2 SVGAGI. The CDR3 loop is CASSSLQGSYGYTF. CDR3 bases: TGTGCCAGCAGTTCACTACAGGGATCCTATGGCTACACCTTC.

This chain uses TRBV10-3 with TRBJ1-5; D uncertain. Germline V gives CDR1 ENHRY, CDR2 SYGVKD. The V end was cut by 2 bases, the J end by 7 bases, with 12 bases between. The CDR3 spans 14 residues. The DNA of the CDR3 is TGTGCCATCAGTGAGGGGTTGAGCGGGCAGCCCCAGCATTTT. Amino acids: CAISEGLSGQPQHF.

The chain is built from TRBV6-5 and TRBJ2-7; tentatively, D is TRBD1 (6 bases). Trimming shortened V by 5 bases and J by 9 bases, and 17 bases separated the two germline ends. The CDR3 runs to 13 residues. Germline V lookup: CDR1 MNHEY, CDR2 SVGAGI. CDR3 sequence (DNA): TGTGCCAGCAGTCGGGACGGATCCAGGGGGCAGTACTTC. It codes for CASSRDGSRGQYF.

The chain combines TRBV29-1 with TRBJ2-7, with 8 positions matching TRBD1. This CDR3 is built from 15 residues. Germline CDR1 is SQVTM and CDR2 is ANQGSEA. V was clipped by 8 bases and J by 0 bases; unmatched bases: 12. The CDR3 reads CSQPDRGPYSYEQYF. The CDR3 DNA reads as TGCAGCCAACCTGACAGGGGACCTTACTCCTACGAGCAGTACTTC.

The chain uses TRBV7-2 and TRBJ2-1; 7 bases map to TRBD1. The CDR3 spans 12 residues. Trimming removed 5 bases from V and 8 bases from J; junction bases left unmatched: 3. Germline CDR1 is SGHTA and CDR2 is FQGNSA. DNA of the CDR3: TGTGCCAGCAGCCCAGGGGGTGATGAGCAGTTCTTC. It is translated as CASSPGGDEQFF.

The chain joins TRBV7-9 to TRBJ2-1; maybe TRBD1 (6 bases). V was trimmed by 2 bases and J by 9 bases, leaving 11 bases between them. CDR3 size: 13 residues. The V gene's germline CDR1 is SEHNR and CDR2 FQNEAQ (reference sequence). The CDR3 loop reads CASSLSGTPEQFF. The DNA for the CDR3 is TGTGCCAGCAGCTTATCGGGGACACCTGAGCAGTTCTTC.

CDR3 DNA sequence: TGTGCCAGCAGTCATTTACAGGGGGCAGTTAATGAAAAACTGTTTTTT. Translation: CASSHLQGAVNEKLFF. The chain recombines TRBV27 with TRBJ1-4, with 9 bases that match TRBD1. The V gene end was trimmed by 5 bases and the J gene end by 4 bases; junction bases not matched to a gene: 8. The CDR3 is 16 amino acids. Germline-derived CDR1 and CDR2 are MNHEY and SMNVEV (reference sequence).

A few counts support this clone. CDR3 sequence: CASRGWGGYQETQYF. CDR3 DNA: TGTGCCAGCAGGGGTTGGGGGGGATACCAAGAGACCCAGTACTTC. The genes are TRBV28 and TRBJ2-5, with TRBD2 identical over 7 bases. Germline trimming cut 6 bases from V and 0 bases from J; bases unmatched to any gene: 7. Germline V gives CDR1 MDHEN, CDR2 SYDVKM. CDR3 length: 15 amino acids.

CDR3 coding DNA: TGTGCCACGACCGGGAGGCGGGGAAACACAGATACGCAGTATTTT. Its translation is CATTGRRGNTDTQYF. This chain uses TRBV28 with TRBJ2-3; 7 bases are shared with TRBD2. Germline values: CDR1 MDHEN, CDR2 SYDVKM. CDR3 length: 15 residues. The V gene end was trimmed by 10 bases and the J gene end by 2 bases; junction bases not matched to a gene: 12.

The table lists this clone with a few counts. This chain joins TRBV7-3 and TRBJ2-2; 14 bases map to TRBD2. Germline trimming cut 0 bases from V and 8 bases from J; bases unmatched to any gene: 5. CDR3 length: 17 residues. CDR1 SGHTA and CDR2 FQGTGA come from the germline V gene. The CDR3 DNA reads TGTGCCAGCAGCTTAACGGTGGGACTAGCGGGAGAAGGGGAGCTGTTTTTT. It codes for CASSLTVGLAGEGELFF. The entire variable domain, with the rest obtained from reference TRBV7-3 and TRBJ2-2, is as follows: GAGVSQTPSNKVTEKGKYVELRCDPISGHTALYWYRQSLGQGPEFLIYFQGTGAADDSGLPNDRFFAVRPEGSVSTLKIQRTERGDSAVYLCASSLTVGLAGEGELFFGEGSRLTVL.

This chain connects TRBV10-1 to TRBJ2-3; 10 bases agree with TRBD2. Per the germline V gene, CDR1 is WNHNN and CDR2 is SYGVQD (reference sequence). V was clipped by 6 bases and J by 4 bases; unmatched bases: 4. This CDR3 is built from 14 residues. CDR3 protein: CASRPGLASDTQYF. CDR3 in DNA: TGCGCCAGCAGACCGGGACTAGCGTCAGATACGCAGTATTTT.

The rearrangement uses TRBV19 and TRBJ2-1; D might be TRBD1 (6 bases). CDR1 LNHDA and CDR2 SQIVND come from the germline V gene (reference sequence). The CDR3 covers 19 residues. Trimming removed 4 bases from V and 5 bases from J, with 27 bases in between. The CDR3 DNA reads TGTGCCAGTAGTAAAGTCGGGGTGTTTTTTAGTGAGGGGGACAATGAGCAGTTCTTC. This codes for CASSKVGVFFSEGDNEQFF.

The chain couples TRBV30 to TRBJ2-3; TRBD2 might be the D (5 bases). The germline V and J ends were trimmed by 3 bases and 1 base, with 14 bases remaining between them. CDR3 length: 15 residues. Germline V gene sequence: CDR1 GTSNPN, CDR2 SVGIG (reference sequence). Written as DNA, the CDR3 is TGTGCCTGGAGGGTCGGGAACCCGGGCACAGATACGCAGTATTTT. Translating gives CAWRVGNPGTDTQYF.

In its sample, this clone was seen once. The chain carries TRBV19 and TRBJ1-5; no definite D call. CDR3 length: 17 amino acids. CDR1 is LNHDA and CDR2 is SQIVND in the germline V gene (reference sequence). Trimming stripped 8 bases from V and 6 bases from J, with 26 bases between. CDR3: CASAPGWGELGGQPQHF. CDR3 nucleotides: TGTGCCAGTGCCCCGGGCTGGGGAGAACTGGGAGGTCAGCCCCAGCATTTT.

The V call is TRBV7-2, the J call TRBJ1-2, with D possibly TRBD1 on 5 matching bases. The germline V gene encodes CDR1 SGHTA and CDR2 FQGNSA. The CDR3 loop spans 15 amino acids. Trimming left V 2 bases short and J 2 bases short, with 12 bases between. Here the CDR3 DNA reads TGTGCCAGCAGCTTAAACGCAGGGTCAAACTATGGCTACACCTTC. This translates into CASSLNAGSNYGYTF.

In this sample, this clone turned up once. The V gene is TRBV10-1, the J gene TRBJ2-3; 9 positions match TRBD1. CDR3 length: 15 residues. Germline V gene sequence: CDR1 WNHNN, CDR2 SYGVQD (reference sequence). V gave up 5 bases and J gave up 5 bases; unmatched junction bases: 8. The CDR3, as DNA: TGCGCCAGCAGTAGTCGGACAGGGGTTATAGATACGCAGTATTTT. Protein: CASSSRTGVIDTQYF.

The rearrangement joins TRBV27 to TRBJ1-5, with TRBD1 as a possible D gene (5 bases). Trimming took off 0 bases at V and 3 bases at J, with 12 bases between the two ends. From germline, CDR1 is MNHEY and CDR2 SMNVEV (reference sequence). CDR3 length: 16 amino acids. The CDR3 region has the DNA TGTGCCAGCAGTTTATCCGGTCAGGGTCCCAATCAGCCCCAGCATTTT. Amino acids: CASSLSGQGPNQPQHF.

The chain uses TRBV11-3 and TRBJ2-2; D is unclear. Germline V gene sequence: CDR1 SGHNT, CDR2 YENEEA. V lost 5 bases to trimming and J lost 1 base, with 11 bases between them. This CDR3 region has 15 residues. The CDR3 sequence: CASSPRSGNTGELFF. The CDR3 DNA sequence: TGTGCCAGCAGCCCCCGGAGTGGGAACACCGGGGAGCTGTTTTTT.

CDR3 region: CASSESGENQPQHF. In DNA, the CDR3 is TGTGCCAGCAGTGAAAGCGGGGAGAATCAGCCCCAGCATTTT. The rearrangement uses TRBV2 and TRBJ1-5; D gene unclear. Trimming stripped 2 bases from V and 4 bases from J, with 9 bases between. The CDR3 loop spans 14 amino acids. Germline V lookup: CDR1 SNHLY, CDR2 FYNNEI.